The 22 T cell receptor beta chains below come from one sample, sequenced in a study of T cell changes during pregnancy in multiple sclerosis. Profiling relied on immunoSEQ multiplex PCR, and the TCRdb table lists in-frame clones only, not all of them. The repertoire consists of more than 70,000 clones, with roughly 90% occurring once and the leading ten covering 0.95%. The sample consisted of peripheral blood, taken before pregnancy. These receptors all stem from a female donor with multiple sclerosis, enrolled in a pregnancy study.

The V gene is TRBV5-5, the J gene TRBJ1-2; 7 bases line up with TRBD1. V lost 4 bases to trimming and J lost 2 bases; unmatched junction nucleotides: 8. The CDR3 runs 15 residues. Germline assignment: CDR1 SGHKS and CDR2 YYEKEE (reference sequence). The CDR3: CASSSGDRHNYGYTF. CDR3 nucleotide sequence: TGTGCCAGCAGCAGTGGGGACAGACACAACTATGGCTACACCTTC.

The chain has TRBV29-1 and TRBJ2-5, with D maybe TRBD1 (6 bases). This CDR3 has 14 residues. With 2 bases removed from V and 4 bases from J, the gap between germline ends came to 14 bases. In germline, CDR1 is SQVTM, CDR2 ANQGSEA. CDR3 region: CSVEPGASRETQYF. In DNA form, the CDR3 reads TGCAGCGTTGAACCAGGGGCTAGTAGAGAGACCCAGTACTTC.

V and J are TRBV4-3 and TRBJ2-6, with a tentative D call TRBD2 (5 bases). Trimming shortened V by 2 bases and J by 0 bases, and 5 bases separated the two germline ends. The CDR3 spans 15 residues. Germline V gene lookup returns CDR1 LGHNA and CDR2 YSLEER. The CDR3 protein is CASSQRGSGANVLTF. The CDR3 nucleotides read TGCGCCAGCAGCCAACGGGGCTCTGGGGCCAACGTCCTGACTTTC.

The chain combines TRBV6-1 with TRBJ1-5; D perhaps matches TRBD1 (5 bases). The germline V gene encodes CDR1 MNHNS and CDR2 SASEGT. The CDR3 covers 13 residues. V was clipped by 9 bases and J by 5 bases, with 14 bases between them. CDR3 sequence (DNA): TGTGCCAGTATACTGTGGGGCGATCAGCCCCAGCATTTT. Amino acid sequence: CASILWGDQPQHF.

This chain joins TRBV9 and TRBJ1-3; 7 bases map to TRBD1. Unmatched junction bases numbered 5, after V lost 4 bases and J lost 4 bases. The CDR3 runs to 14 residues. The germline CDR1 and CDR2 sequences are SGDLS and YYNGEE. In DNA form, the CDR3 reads TGTGCCAGCAGCCGAGGGGGCTTGGGAAACACCATATATTTT. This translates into CASSRGGLGNTIYF.

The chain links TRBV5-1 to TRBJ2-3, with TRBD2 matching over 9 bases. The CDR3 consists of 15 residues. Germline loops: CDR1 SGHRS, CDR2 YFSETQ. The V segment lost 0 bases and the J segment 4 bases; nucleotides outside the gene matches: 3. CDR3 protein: CASSLAGGGADTQYF. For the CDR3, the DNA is TGCGCCAGCAGCTTGGCGGGCGGGGGGGCAGATACGCAGTATTTT.

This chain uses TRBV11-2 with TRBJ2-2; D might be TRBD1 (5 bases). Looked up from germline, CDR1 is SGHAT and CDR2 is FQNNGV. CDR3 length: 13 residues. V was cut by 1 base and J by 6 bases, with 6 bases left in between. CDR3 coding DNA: TGTGCCAGCAGCTTAGTGGGGCCCGGGGAGCTGTTTTTT. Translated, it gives CASSLVGPGELFF.

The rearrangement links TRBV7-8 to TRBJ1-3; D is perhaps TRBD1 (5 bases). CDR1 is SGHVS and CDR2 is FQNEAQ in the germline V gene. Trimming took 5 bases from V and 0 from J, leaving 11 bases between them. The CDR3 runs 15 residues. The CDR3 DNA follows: TGTGCCAGCAGCCCGTACAGGTTCTCTGGAAACACCATATATTTT. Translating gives CASSPYRFSGNTIYF. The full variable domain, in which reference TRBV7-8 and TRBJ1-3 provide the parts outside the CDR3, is GAGVSQSPRYKVAKRGQDVALRCDPISGHVSLFWYQQALGQGPEFLTYFQNEAQLDKSGLPSDRFFAERPEGSVSTLKIQRTQQEDSAVYLCASSPYRFSGNTIYFGEGSWLTVV.

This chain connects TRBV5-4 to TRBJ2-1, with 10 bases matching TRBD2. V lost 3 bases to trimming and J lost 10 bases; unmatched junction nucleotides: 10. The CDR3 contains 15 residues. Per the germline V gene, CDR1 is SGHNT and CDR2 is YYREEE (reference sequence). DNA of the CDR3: TGTGCCAGCAGCTCTAAGCGGGGGGGCCTAGACGAGCAGTTCTTC. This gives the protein CASSSKRGGLDEQFF.

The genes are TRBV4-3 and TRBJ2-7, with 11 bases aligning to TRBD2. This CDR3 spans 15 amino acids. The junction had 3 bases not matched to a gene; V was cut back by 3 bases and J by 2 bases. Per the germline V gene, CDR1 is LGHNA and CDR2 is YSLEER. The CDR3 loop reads CASSQGLAATYEQYF. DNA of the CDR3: TGCGCCAGCAGCCAGGGACTAGCGGCTACCTACGAGCAGTACTTC.

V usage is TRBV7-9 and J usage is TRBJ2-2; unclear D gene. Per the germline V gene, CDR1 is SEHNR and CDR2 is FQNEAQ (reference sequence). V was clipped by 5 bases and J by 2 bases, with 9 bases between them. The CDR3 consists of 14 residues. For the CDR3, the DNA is TGTGCCAGCAGCAGTACACGTAACACCGGGGAGCTGTTTTTT. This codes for CASSSTRNTGELFF.

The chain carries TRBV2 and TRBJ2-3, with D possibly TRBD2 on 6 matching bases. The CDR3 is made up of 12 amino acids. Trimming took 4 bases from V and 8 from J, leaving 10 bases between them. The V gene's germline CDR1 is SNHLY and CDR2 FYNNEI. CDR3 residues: CASSVRGGTQYF. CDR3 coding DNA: TGTGCCAGCAGTGTGCGGGGTGGTACGCAGTATTTT.

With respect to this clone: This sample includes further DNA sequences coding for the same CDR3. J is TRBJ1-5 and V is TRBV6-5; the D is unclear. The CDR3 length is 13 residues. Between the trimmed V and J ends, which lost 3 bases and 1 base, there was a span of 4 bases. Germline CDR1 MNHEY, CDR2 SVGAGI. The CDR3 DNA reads TGTGCCAGCAGTTATGGCAGCAATCAGCCCCAGCATTTT. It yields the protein CASSYGSNQPQHF.

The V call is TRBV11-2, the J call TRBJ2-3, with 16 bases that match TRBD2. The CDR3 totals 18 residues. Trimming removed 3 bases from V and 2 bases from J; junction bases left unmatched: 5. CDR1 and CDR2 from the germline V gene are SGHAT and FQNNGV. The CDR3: CASSLGLAGGRFTDTQYF. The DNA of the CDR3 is TGTGCCAGCAGCTTGGGACTAGCGGGAGGGCGCTTCACAGATACGCAGTATTTT. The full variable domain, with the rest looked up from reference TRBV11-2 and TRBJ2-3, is EAGVAQSPRYKIIEKRQSVAFWCNPISGHATLYWYQQILGQGPKLLIQFQNNGVVDDSQLPKDRFSAERLKGVDSTLKIQPAKLEDSAVYLCASSLGLAGGRFTDTQYFGPGTRLTVL.

CDR3 protein: CASSPSGRASETQYF. The CDR3 region has the DNA TGTGCCAGCAGCCCGAGCGGGAGGGCCTCGGAGACCCAGTACTTC. V is TRBV7-3 and J is TRBJ2-5; 10 bases match TRBD2. Germline V gene data show CDR1 as SGHTA and CDR2 as FQGTGA. The V and J ends lost 5 bases and 5 bases, in that order; junction bases with no gene match: 8. CDR3 length: 15 amino acids.

The CDR3 DNA reads as TGTGCCAGCAGCTTAGTTTCCGGGCAAGAGACCCAGTACTTC. Translation: CASSLVSGQETQYF. V gene TRBV7-2 combines with J gene TRBJ2-5; D not resolved. V lost 1 base and J 2 bases, leaving 8 bases between the germline ends. Germline loops: CDR1 SGHTA, CDR2 FQGNSA. CDR3 length: 14 amino acids.

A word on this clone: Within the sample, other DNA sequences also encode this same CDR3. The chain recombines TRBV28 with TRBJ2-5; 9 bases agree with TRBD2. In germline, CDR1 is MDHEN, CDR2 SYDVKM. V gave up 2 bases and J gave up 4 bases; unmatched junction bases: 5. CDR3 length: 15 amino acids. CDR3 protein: CASSLSGGLGETQYF. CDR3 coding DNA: TGTGCCAGCAGTTTAAGCGGGGGGCTAGGAGAGACCCAGTACTTC.

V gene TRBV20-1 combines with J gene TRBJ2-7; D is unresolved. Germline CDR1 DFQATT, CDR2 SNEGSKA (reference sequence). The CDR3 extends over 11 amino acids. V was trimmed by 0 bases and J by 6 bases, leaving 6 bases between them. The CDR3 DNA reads TGCAGTGCTAGAGATCTAGGCGAGCAGTACTTC. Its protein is CSARDLGEQYF.

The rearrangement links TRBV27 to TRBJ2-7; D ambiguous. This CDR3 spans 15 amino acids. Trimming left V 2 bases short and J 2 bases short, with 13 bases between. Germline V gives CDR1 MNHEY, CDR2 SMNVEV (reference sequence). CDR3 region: CASSLGFDRAYEQYF. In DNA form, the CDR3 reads TGTGCCAGCAGTTTAGGTTTCGATCGGGCCTACGAGCAGTACTTC.

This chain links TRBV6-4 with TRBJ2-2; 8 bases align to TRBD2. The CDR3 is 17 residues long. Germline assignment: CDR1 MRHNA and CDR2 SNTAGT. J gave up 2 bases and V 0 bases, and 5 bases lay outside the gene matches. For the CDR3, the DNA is TGTGCCAGCAGTGACTCTCCACTAGCGGACAACACCGGGGAGCTGTTTTTT. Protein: CASSDSPLADNTGELFF.

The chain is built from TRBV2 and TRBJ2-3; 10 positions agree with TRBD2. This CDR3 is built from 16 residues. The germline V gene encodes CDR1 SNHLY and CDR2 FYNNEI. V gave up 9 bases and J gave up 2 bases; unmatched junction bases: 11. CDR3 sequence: CARTSWTSGYTDTQYF. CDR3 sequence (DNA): TGTGCCAGAACTTCCTGGACTAGCGGATACACAGATACGCAGTATTTT. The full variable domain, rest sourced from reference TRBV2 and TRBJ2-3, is EPEVTQTPSHQVTQMGQEVILRCVPISNHLYFYWYRQILGQKVEFLVSFYNNEISEKSEIFDDQFSVERPDGSNFTLKIRSTKLEDSAMYFCARTSWTSGYTDTQYFGPGTRLTVL.

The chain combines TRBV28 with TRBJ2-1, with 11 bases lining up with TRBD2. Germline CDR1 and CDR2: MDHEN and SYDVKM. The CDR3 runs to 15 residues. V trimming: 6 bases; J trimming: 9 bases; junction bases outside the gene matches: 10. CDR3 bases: TGTGCCAGCAGAGGGCGACTAGCGGGAAAAGGTGAGCAGTTCTTC. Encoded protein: CASRGRLAGKGEQFF. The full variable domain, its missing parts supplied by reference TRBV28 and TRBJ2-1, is DVKVTQSSRYLVKRTGEKVFLECVQDMDHENMFWYRQDPGLGLRLIYFSYDVKMKEKGDIPEGYSVSREKKERFSLILESASTNQTSMYLCASRGRLAGKGEQFFGPGTRLTVL.